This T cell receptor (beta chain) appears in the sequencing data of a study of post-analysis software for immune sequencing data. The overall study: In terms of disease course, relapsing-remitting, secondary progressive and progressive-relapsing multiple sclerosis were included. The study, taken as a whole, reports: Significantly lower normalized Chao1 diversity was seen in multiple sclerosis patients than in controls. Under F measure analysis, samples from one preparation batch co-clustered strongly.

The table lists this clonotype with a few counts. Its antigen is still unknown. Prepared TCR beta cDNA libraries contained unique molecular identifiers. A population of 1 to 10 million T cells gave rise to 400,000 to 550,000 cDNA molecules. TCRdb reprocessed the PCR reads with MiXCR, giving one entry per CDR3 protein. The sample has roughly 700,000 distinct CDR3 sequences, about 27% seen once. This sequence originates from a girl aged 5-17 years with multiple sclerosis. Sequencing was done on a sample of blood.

The chain's CDR3 is CSVEDAGLGGRPGEQYF. CDR3 nucleotide sequence: TGCAGCGTTGAAGACGCAGGTTTAGGGGGGCGCCCCGGCGAGCAGTACTTC. The rearrangement uses TRBV29-1 and TRBJ2-5; D is tentatively TRBD1 or TRBD2 (6 bases each). The J call may not be correct, given that the DNA end is closer to TRBJ2-7. The CDR3 runs 17 residues. Germline CDR1 reads SQVTM; CDR2 reads ANQGSEA.